The 2 T cell receptor beta chains given below trace back to one sample, sequenced in a study of cytomegalovirus exposure and HLA in healthy donors. Vbeta (60) and Jbeta (13) primers were used in the PCR. Produced via immunoSEQ multiplex PCR; TCRdb's table is partial and in-frame only. The data hold 150,000 to 200,000 clones, with 80% to 85% observed a single time. Source material: PBMCs. The receptor source for this set is a middle-aged woman in good health and CMV-seronegative.

The chain carries TRBV15 and TRBJ2-5, with a possible D match to TRBD2 (6 bases). This CDR3 contains 13 residues. V was cut by 5 bases and J by 1 base, with 8 bases left in between. Germline V gives CDR1 LNHNV, CDR2 YYDKDF (reference sequence). In DNA form, the CDR3 reads TGTGCCACCAGCGGGGGGATCCAAGAGACCCAGTACTTC. This gives the protein CATSGGIQETQYF.

This sequence joins TRBV7-2 and TRBJ2-3; 7 nucleotides match TRBD2. The CDR3 covers 13 residues. V was pared by 6 bases and J by 3 bases, with 3 bases of the junction left unmatched. Germline values: CDR1 SGHTA, CDR2 FQGNSA. For the CDR3, the DNA is TGTGCCAGCAGTCCAGCGGGGACAGATACGCAGTATTTT. Its protein is CASSPAGTDTQYF. The full variable domain, its missing parts supplied by reference TRBV7-2 and TRBJ2-3, is GAGVSQSPSNKVTEKGKDVELRCDPISGHTALYWYRQSLGQGLEFLIYFQGNSAPDKSGLPSDRFSAERTGGSVSTLTIQRTQQEDSAVYLCASSPAGTDTQYFGPGTRLTVL.